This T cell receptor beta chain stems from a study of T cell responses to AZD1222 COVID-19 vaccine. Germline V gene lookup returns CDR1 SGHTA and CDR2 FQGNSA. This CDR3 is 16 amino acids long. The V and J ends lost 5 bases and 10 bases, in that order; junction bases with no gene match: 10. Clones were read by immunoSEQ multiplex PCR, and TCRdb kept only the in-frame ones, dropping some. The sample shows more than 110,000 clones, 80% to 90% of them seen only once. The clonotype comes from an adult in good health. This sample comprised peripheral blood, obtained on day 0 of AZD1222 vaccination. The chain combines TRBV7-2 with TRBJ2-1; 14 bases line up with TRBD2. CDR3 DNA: TGTGCCAGCAGCCGCCCGGGGACTAGCGGGAGCGGGGAGCAGTTCTTC. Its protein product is CASSRPGTSGSGEQFF.